The rows below give T cell receptor beta chains drawn from one sample of a study of response to subunit inactivated influenza vaccine. MiXCR was run by TCRdb on the RT-PCR reads, yielding one entry per CDR3 protein. Of under 550,000 distinct CDR3 sequences listed, approximately 7.2% are singletons. The source material was PBMCs from blood, sampled roughly 24 months after vaccination. The receptors were sampled from a man between 50 and 69 years old who received an inactivated influenza vaccine. CDR3s include the opening cysteine and the closing phenylalanine or tryptophan. Each record gives: J gene, D gene, V gene, clone size, CDR3 DNA, CDR3 protein. D genes are given only for firm matches. Rows may omit the clone size; those that give it use once, few, many or a size class.

J: TRBJ2-2; D: NA; V: TRBV5-1; size: few; DNA: TGCGCCAGCAGCATGAGGGACACCGGGGAGCTGTTTTTT; CDR3: CASSMRDTGELFF
J: TRBJ2-5; D: NA; V: TRBV10-3; size: few; DNA: TGTGCCGTGGGGAACCGGGGTGTTCAAGAGACCCAGTACTTC; CDR3: CAVGNRGVQETQYF
J: TRBJ2-2; D: NA; V: TRBV4-3; size: NA; DNA: NA; CDR3: CASSQVSERTPGSCFF
J: TRBJ2-1; D: TRBD1; V: TRBV24-1; size: NA; DNA: TGTGCCACCAGACCGGGACAGAGTGTTTTGGATGAGCAGTTCTTC; CDR3: CATRPGQSVLDEQFF
J: TRBJ1-5; D: NA; V: TRBV5-1; size: few; DNA: TGCGCCAGCAGCTTGGACGGTCCCGGCGGCAATCAGCCCCAGCATTTT; CDR3: CASSLDGPGGNQPQHF
J: TRBJ2-5; D: NA; V: TRBV5-1; size: NA; DNA: TGCGCCAGCGCGGAAGGGGCAGAGACCCAGTACTTC; CDR3: CASAEGAETQYF
J: TRBJ2-2; D: NA; V: TRBV12-3/TRBV12-4; size: many; DNA: TGTGCCAGCACCGTCGACACGAACACCGGGGAGCTGTTTTTT; CDR3: CASTVDTNTGELFF
J: TRBJ2-5; D: TRBD1; V: TRBV12-3/TRBV12-4; size: many; DNA: TGTGCCAGCACGCCGGACAGGGGCCAAGAGACCCAGTACTTC; CDR3: CASTPDRGQETQYF
J: TRBJ1-5; D: NA; V: TRBV9; size: many; DNA: TGTGCCAGCAGCGTATCGTCTGGGGGCAATCAGCCCCAGCATTTT; CDR3: CASSVSSGGNQPQHF
J: TRBJ1-5; D: NA; V: TRBV23-1; size: few; DNA: TGCGCCATCTCTCCTGATCAGCCCCAGCATTTT; CDR3: CAISPDQPQHF
J: TRBJ2-3; D: NA; V: TRBV4-2; size: few; DNA: TGTGCCAGCAGCCAAGAGAGGGGGGGGAGCACAGATACGCAGTATTTT; CDR3: CASSQERGGSTDTQYF
J: TRBJ2-7; D: TRBD1; V: TRBV7-8; size: many; DNA: TGTGCCAGCAGCTTAGGGGACAGGGGACGCGAGCAGTACTTC; CDR3: CASSLGDRGREQYF
J: TRBJ2-5; D: NA; V: TRBV7-2; size: many; DNA: TGTGCCAGCAGCTTAGGGCCAGCACAAGAGACCCAGTACTTC; CDR3: CASSLGPAQETQYF